These 13 T cell receptor beta chains came from one sample sequenced in a study of tumor and adjacent non-tumor tissue in lung cancer. TCRbeta libraries were built with three rounds of nested PCR, modified from ARM-PCR. TCRdb re-called the multiplex PCR reads through MiXCR, storing one row per CDR3 protein. The sample has around 74,000 distinct CDR3 sequences, around 70% seen once. RNA was extracted from bulk tissue without any cell sorting. Sequencing was performed on lung tumor tissue. The receptors were gathered from a woman in her 70s with non-small cell lung cancer.

This clonotype was detected many times. The gene calls are TRBV29-1 and TRBJ2-1; a possible D gene is TRBD2 (6 bases). Germline V gene lookup returns CDR1 SQVTM and CDR2 ANQGSEA. This CDR3 contains 19 residues. V was trimmed by 5 bases and J by 2 bases, leaving 28 bases between them. The CDR3 DNA is TGCAGCGTTTTGGGAGGTGGTCGGGCGGGATCATTACCCTACAATGAGCAGTTCTTC. Encoded protein: CSVLGGGRAGSLPYNEQFF.

Regarding this clonotype: Compared with germline, one end of the junction differs, possibly owing to a read error. The CDR3, as DNA: TGCAGCGTAAAGGGACTAGCGGACCTAGAGATCCAGTACTTC. Protein sequence: CSVKGLADLEIQYF. This sequence joins TRBV29-1 and TRBJ2-5, with 11 bases aligning to TRBD2. CDR3 length: 14 residues. Germline V gene data show CDR1 as SQVTM and CDR2 as ANQGSEA.

This chain links TRBV20-1 with TRBJ2-1; D may be TRBD1 or TRBD2 (7 bases each). Germline V gene data show CDR1 as DFQATT and CDR2 as SNEGSKA (reference sequence). The germline V and J ends were trimmed by 6 bases and 10 bases, with 25 bases remaining between them. This CDR3 is 15 amino acids long. The CDR3: CSAEAGGRARNEQFF. DNA of the CDR3: TGCAGTGCGGAAGCAGGGGGGAGGGCTCGGAACGAGCAGTTCTTC.

To note about this clonotype: This CDR3 is missing its conserved last phenylalanine or tryptophan, likely due to a read error. The CDR3 DNA reads as TGTGCCAGCAGCCAAGATCTCGGATACCCTGAGCAGTTCTTA. The encoded protein is CASSQDLGYPEQFL. The gene calls are TRBV4-1 and TRBJ2-1; unclear D gene. The CDR3 consists of 14 residues. The germline V gene encodes CDR1 MGHRA and CDR2 YSYEKL.

The gene calls are TRBV28 and TRBJ1-5; D is unresolved. The germline gives CDR1 MDHEN, CDR2 SYDVKM. Trimming shortened V by 6 bases and J by 7 bases, and 10 bases separated the two germline ends. The CDR3 is made up of 12 amino acids. The CDR3: CASRRSNQPQHF. The CDR3 region has the DNA TGTGCCAGCAGGCGCTCTAACCAGCCCCAGCATTTT.

A word on this clonotype: This likely comes from a read error, as the CDR3 has no conserved phenylalanine or tryptophan at its end. V is TRBV29-1 and J is TRBJ2-1; no clear D. Germline V CDR1 and CDR2: SQVTM, ANQGSEA. This CDR3 spans 14 amino acids. The CDR3 loop is CSVEPGFTYKEQFL. The DNA for the CDR3 is TGCAGTGTCGAGCCCGGTTTTACCTACAAAGAGCAGTTCTTA.

This clonotype occurred once. The CDR3 bases are TGCAGCGTTGTCCGGGGGGGGACTAGCGGGAGTGGGGAGCAGTTCTTC. Translation gives CSVVRGGTSGSGEQFF. The rearrangement joins TRBV29-1 to TRBJ2-1; 14 bases fit TRBD2. The CDR3 contains 16 residues. Germline V gene lookup returns CDR1 SQVTM and CDR2 ANQGSEA. J was trimmed by 10 bases and V by 4 bases; bases with no gene match: 12.

The chain is built from TRBV6-5 and TRBJ2-6, with a possible D match to TRBD2 (6 bases). This CDR3 is built from 15 residues. The germline V gene encodes CDR1 MNHEY and CDR2 SVGAGI. CDR3 DNA sequence: TGTGTCGTAGGAGGCCGGGAGACCGGGACCAACGTCCTGACTTTC. It translates to CVVGGRETGTNVLTF.

The chain is built from TRBV6-2 or TRBV6-3 and TRBJ2-7, with D possibly TRBD2 on 6 matching bases. CDR1 and CDR2 from the germline V gene are MNHEY and SVGEGT. The germline V and J ends were trimmed by 5 bases and 6 bases, with 14 bases remaining between them. The CDR3 consists of 13 residues. The CDR3 reads CASSRPAGIEQYF. The CDR3 region has the DNA TGTGCCAGCAGTCGACCGGCGGGAATCGAGCAGTACTTC.

A note on this clonotype: At one boundary the junction diverges from the germline segment, which might be a read error. The chain couples TRBV6-6 to TRBJ1-5; TRBD1 is a possible D gene (5 bases). The CDR3 is made up of 13 amino acids. Germline assignment: CDR1 MNHNY and CDR2 SVGAGI (reference sequence). The CDR3 region is CAICLGPGQPQHF. The DNA for the CDR3 is TGTGCCATCTGCCTGGGGCCGGGTCAACCCCAGCATTTC.

This clonotype was found a few times. The junction departs from the called germline gene at one end, perhaps through a read error. The chain employs TRBV5-1 and TRBJ2-7; D is possibly TRBD2 (5 bases). Germline CDR1 is SGHRS and CDR2 is YFSETQ. This CDR3 has 13 amino acids. The CDR3 loop reads CASSPLAEGERYF. DNA of the CDR3: TGCGCCAGCAGCCCTCTGGCTGAGGGCGAGCGGTACTTC.

As to this clonotype: A much larger clonotype is one base distant, so this may be a read error. CDR3 protein: CAWSGDMGSLGYTF. As DNA, the CDR3 is TGTGCCTGGAGTGGAGACATGGGGAGCCTTGGCTACACCTTC. This rearrangement joins TRBV30 to TRBJ1-2; no firm D call. The V gene lost 1 base and the J gene lost 7 bases, with 16 bases spanning the gap. The germline V gene encodes CDR1 GTSNPN and CDR2 SVGIG (reference sequence). The CDR3 sequence is 14 residues long.

Note on this clonotype: Here the CDR3 omits its conserved ending phenylalanine or tryptophan, so a read error is the likely source. The chain joins TRBV29-1 to TRBJ2-5; 13 bases are shared with TRBD2. Germline values: CDR1 SQVTM, CDR2 ANQGSEA. Unmatched junction bases numbered 4, after V lost 7 bases and J lost 5 bases. CDR3 length: 13 residues. This CDR3 is CSAGLAGDETQYS. CDR3 DNA sequence: TGCAGCGCAGGACTAGCGGGAGATGAGACCCAGTACTCC.